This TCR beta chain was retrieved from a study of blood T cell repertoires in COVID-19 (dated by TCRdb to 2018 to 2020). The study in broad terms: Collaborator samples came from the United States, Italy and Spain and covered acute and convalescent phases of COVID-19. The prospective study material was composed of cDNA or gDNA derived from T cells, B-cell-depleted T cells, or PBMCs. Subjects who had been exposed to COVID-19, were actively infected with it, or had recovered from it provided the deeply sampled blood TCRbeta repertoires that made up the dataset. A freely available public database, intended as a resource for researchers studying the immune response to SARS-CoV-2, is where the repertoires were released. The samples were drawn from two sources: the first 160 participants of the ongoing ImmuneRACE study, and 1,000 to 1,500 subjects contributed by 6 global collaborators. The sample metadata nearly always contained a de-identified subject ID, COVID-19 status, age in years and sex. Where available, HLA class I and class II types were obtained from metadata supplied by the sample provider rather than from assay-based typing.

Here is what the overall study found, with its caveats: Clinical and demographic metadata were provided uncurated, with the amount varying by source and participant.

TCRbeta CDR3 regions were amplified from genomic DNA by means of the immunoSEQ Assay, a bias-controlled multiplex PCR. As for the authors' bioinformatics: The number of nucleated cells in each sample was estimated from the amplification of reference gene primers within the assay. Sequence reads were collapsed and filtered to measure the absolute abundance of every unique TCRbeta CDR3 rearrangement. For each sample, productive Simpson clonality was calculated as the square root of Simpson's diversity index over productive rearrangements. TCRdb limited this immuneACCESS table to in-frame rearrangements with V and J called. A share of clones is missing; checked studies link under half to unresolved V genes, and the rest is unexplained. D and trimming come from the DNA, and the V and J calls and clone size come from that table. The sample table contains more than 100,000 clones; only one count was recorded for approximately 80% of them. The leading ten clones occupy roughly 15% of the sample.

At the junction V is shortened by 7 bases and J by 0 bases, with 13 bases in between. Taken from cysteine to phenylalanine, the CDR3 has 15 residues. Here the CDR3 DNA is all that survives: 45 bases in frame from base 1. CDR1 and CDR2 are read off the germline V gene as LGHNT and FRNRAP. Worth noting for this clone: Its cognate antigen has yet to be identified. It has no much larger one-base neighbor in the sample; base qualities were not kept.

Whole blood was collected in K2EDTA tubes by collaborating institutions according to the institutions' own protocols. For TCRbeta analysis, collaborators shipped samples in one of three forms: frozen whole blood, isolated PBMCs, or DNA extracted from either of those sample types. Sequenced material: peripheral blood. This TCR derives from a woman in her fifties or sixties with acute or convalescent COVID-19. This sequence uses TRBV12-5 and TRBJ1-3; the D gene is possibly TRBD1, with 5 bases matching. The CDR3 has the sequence CASALDSFSGNTIYF. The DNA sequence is TGTGCTAGTGCCCTCGACAGTTTCTCTGGAAACACCATATATTTT.